This is a list of T cell receptor beta chains from one sample in a study of regulatory T cells in long-lasting Graves disease. One entry per CDR3 protein, called by TCRdb with MiXCR from the multiplex PCR reads. The sample lists more than 300,000 distinct CDR3 sequences, 20% to 25% seen once, with about 29% in the top ten. The sequencing used peripheral blood mononuclear cells (PBMCs), collected when the disease was refractory, from a patient treated with antithyroid drugs. Every receptor here comes from a woman in her 40s with Graves disease. The CDR3 runs from the conserved cysteine through the conserved F or W. The D gene is left open where the match is weak. Size tells how often a clone was seen (once, few, many) or the class of an expanded clone, and some rows leave it out.

j_call	d_call	v_call	clone_size	cdr3_nt	cdr3_aa
TRBJ1-2	.	TRBV3-1	many	TGTGCCAGCAGCCACTCGACAGGAGGGGATGGCTACACCTTC	CASSHSTGGDGYTF
TRBJ2-2	.	TRBV7-6	few	TGTGCCAGCAGCCCAACAGGGTGGGTCGGGGAGCTGTTTTTT	CASSPTGWVGELFF
TRBJ2-4	.	TRBV11-2	few	TGTGCCAGCAGCTCGTCCCCGCACTCCCAAACTATTAAAGCCAAAAACATTCAGTACTTC	CASSSSPHSQTIKAKNIQYF
TRBJ2-2	.	TRBV10-1	.	TGCGCCAGCAGTGAGTTGGTTTATGCCGGGGAGCTGTTTTTT	CASSELVYAGELFF
TRBJ1-2	TRBD1	TRBV11-2	many	TGTGCCAGCAGCTTATCCAGGGGGCTTAGGGGCTACACCTTC	CASSLSRGLRGYTF
TRBJ2-7	.	TRBV19	.	TGTGCCAGTAGTATAGTAGCCAGATCGGTCGAGCAGTACTTC	CASSIVARSVEQYF
TRBJ1-6	.	TRBV2	many	TGTGCCAGCAGTGAAACGACAGGAAAATCACCCCTCCACTTT	CASSETTGKSPLHF
TRBJ1-5	TRBD1	TRBV7-8	few	TGTGCCAGCAGCTCCCGACAGGGAAATCAGCCCCAGCATTTT	CASSSRQGNQPQHF
TRBJ2-5	TRBD1	TRBV19	.	TGTGCCAGTAGTATAAGGGGACAGCGGGAGACCCAGTACTTC	CASSIRGQRETQYF
TRBJ1-4	.	TRBV14	few	TGTGCCAGCAGCCAAGGAAACAATTTCGAAAAACTGTTTTTT	CASSQGNNFEKLFF
TRBJ2-4	.	TRBV5-5	.	TGTGCCAGCAGCCTCCCCCCTGGGGCCGGCCAAAACATTCAGTACTTC	CASSLPPGAGQNIQYF
TRBJ1-2	TRBD1	TRBV20-1	.	TGCAGTGCGACTAGGACAGGGAGAACGGGAAGTAACTATGGCTACACCTTC	CSATRTGRTGSNYGYTF
TRBJ2-7	.	TRBV28	many	TGTGCCAGCAGTTTACATATTGTCGAGCAGTACTTC	CASSLHIVEQYF
TRBJ1-1	.	TRBV5-1	many	TGCGCCAGCAGCTTGCGGGGTACACGAGCTTTCTTT	CASSLRGTRAFF
TRBJ2-7	TRBD1	TRBV11-2	many	TGTGCCAGCAGCTTAGAAGGGACAGGTTACTACGAGCAGTACTTC	CASSLEGTGYYEQYF
TRBJ1-5	TRBD1	TRBV12-3/TRBV12-4	many	TGTGCCAGCAGTCCCGGGGACAGACCGAGAGGGGCTGGCAATCAGCCCCAGCATTTT	CASSPGDRPRGAGNQPQHF
TRBJ2-7	TRBD1	TRBV4-1	.	TGCGCCAGCAGCCAAGGACAGGGGGCATCCTACGAGCAGTACTTC	CASSQGQGASYEQYF
TRBJ1-1	.	TRBV4-1	.	TGCGCCAGCAGCCAAGCGGGAGGGGGCACTGAAGCTTTCTTT	CASSQAGGGTEAFF
TRBJ2-3	TRBD1	TRBV29-1	few	TGCAGCGTTGTCAGGACAGGGGGCACAGATACGCAGTATTTT	CSVVRTGGTDTQYF
TRBJ1-5	.	TRBV19	many	TGTGCCAGTAGTATTTACGGTCGGGGAATAAGCAATCAGCCCCAGCATTTT	CASSIYGRGISNQPQHF
TRBJ1-2	.	TRBV12-3/TRBV12-4	few	TGTGCCAGCAGTTTAGGGCCAGTGATTTTGGGCTACACCTTC	CASSLGPVILGYTF
TRBJ1-4	TRBD1	TRBV20-1	many	TGCAGTGCTAGCGCAGGGACAGGGAATGAAAAACTGTTTTTT	CSASAGTGNEKLFF
TRBJ2-6	.	TRBV7-2	many	TGTGCCAGCAGCACCATTAACTCTGGGGCCAACGTCCTGACTTTC	CASSTINSGANVLTF
TRBJ2-7	.	TRBV7-9	few	TGTGCCAGCAGCAATGCATTAGGAGGAGAGCAGTACTTC	CASSNALGGEQYF
TRBJ2-7	TRBD2	TRBV10-3	.	TGTGCCATCAGTGAGTCTGGCGGGAGGGCCTACGAGCAGTACTTC	CAISESGGRAYEQYF
TRBJ1-5	.	TRBV28	many	TGTGCCAGCAGTTTATGGGGGTTCCATAGCAATCAGCCCCAGCATTTT	CASSLWGFHSNQPQHF
TRBJ2-1	TRBD2	TRBV20-1	.	TGCAGTGCCACTAGCGGGAGGGCCCCCAATGAGCAGTTCTTC	CSATSGRAPNEQFF
TRBJ2-1	.	TRBV5-1	.	TGCGCCAGCAGCGGTGGCAATGAGCAGTTCTTC	CASSGGNEQFF
TRBJ2-2	.	TRBV11-2	many	TGTGCCAGCAGCCCCGGCAACACCGGGGAGCTGTTTTTT	CASSPGNTGELFF
TRBJ2-7	TRBD2	TRBV11-2	many	TGTGCCAGCAGGCTGGTTAGCGGGATCTACGAGCAGTACTTC	CASRLVSGIYEQYF
TRBJ1-5	.	TRBV28	many	TGTGCCAGCAGTCCTTCCCTGATTAAATGGGGTCAGCCCCAGCATTTT	CASSPSLIKWGQPQHF
TRBJ2-7	.	TRBV5-6	.	TGTGCCAGCAGCTTGGCCGTCGGCAGAGGAGTCTACGAGCAGTACTTC	CASSLAVGRGVYEQYF
TRBJ2-5	.	TRBV7-2	many	TGTGCCAGCAGCAGCCAGGGGGGTCTGCAAGAGACCCAGTACTTC	CASSSQGGLQETQYF
TRBJ2-7	.	TRBV7-9	few	TGTGCCAGCAGCTCTGGGGAGAGGGCCTACGAGCAGTACTTC	CASSSGERAYEQYF
TRBJ1-1	TRBD1	TRBV6-2/TRBV6-3	many	TGTGCCAGCAGTTACCCAAAACGGGACAGGGGGCCGATCACTGAAGCTTTCTTT	CASSYPKRDRGPITEAFF
TRBJ2-5	.	TRBV12-3/TRBV12-4	many	TGTGCCAGCAGTTTATCCACAGGGAGGCAAGAGACCCAGTACTTC	CASSLSTGRQETQYF
TRBJ2-7	.	TRBV28	many	TGTGCCAGCAGTTTGTTTGCGGGTCGTAAAGAGCAGTACTTC	CASSLFAGRKEQYF
TRBJ1-5	TRBD1	TRBV9	few	TGTGCCAGCGGGACAGCTTATAGCAATCAGCCCCAGCATTTT	CASGTAYSNQPQHF
TRBJ2-7	TRBD1	TRBV2	.	TGTGCCAGCAGCGGGGACAGGCTATCCTACGGGCAGTACTTC	CASSGDRLSYGQYF
TRBJ2-1	TRBD2	TRBV20-1	.	TGCAGTGCTAGAGAGAGGCCAGCCCCCTTGGGAAGCGGGAGGGGGAATGAGCAGTTCTTC	CSARERPAPLGSGRGNEQFF
TRBJ2-7	TRBD2	TRBV6-4	few	TGTGCCAGCAGTGTAGAGGAGTATCTAGCGGGATCGGAGGGACGGGAGCAGTACTTC	CASSVEEYLAGSEGREQYF
TRBJ1-5	TRBD1	TRBV11-2	.	TGTGCCAGCAGCTCTCAGAGACAGGGTGGGCGCAATCAGCCCCAGCATTTT	CASSSQRQGGRNQPQHF
TRBJ2-3	.	TRBV11-2	few	TGTGCCAGCAGCTTAACCCAAACTACGCAGTATTTT	CASSLTQTTQYF
TRBJ2-5	.	TRBV10-3	.	TGTGCCATCAGTGTAGGCAGACCCCAAGAGACCCAGTACTTC	CAISVGRPQETQYF
TRBJ1-1	.	TRBV28	.	TGTGCCAGCAGTTTAGGAGGCTTGGTGAACACTGAAGCTTTCTTT	CASSLGGLVNTEAFF
TRBJ2-7	.	TRBV28	many	TGTGCCAGCACCTTGGCAGGGACAAACTCCTACGAGCAGTACTTC	CASTLAGTNSYEQYF
TRBJ2-6	.	TRBV27	.	TGTGCCACCCGGGCTTCTCTGGAAGGGGCCAACGTCCTGACTTTC	CATRASLEGANVLTF
TRBJ1-1	.	TRBV20-1	many	TGCAGTGCTAGAGAGGGGCGGGAAACTGAAGCTTTCTTT	CSAREGRETEAFF